The TCR beta chain under discussion was sequenced for a study of blood T cell repertoires in COVID-19. Study context: Acute and convalescent COVID-19 samples came from the United States, Italy and Spain. T cells, B-cell-depleted T cells, or PBMCs provided the cDNA or gDNA that served as material.

The CDR3 spans 12 residues. The ends were cut back, 5 bases at V and 6 bases at J, with 7 bases in the middle. The germline CDR1 and CDR2 sequences are SGHNT and YENEEA. Original processing notes: Cell counts per sample came from amplifying reference gene primers. Data came from immunoSEQ multiplex PCR; TCRdb stores just in-frame clones and leaves some out. V, J and clone size are those of that table, while D and trimming were read from the DNA. The data contain a few hundred thousand clones, around 89% of them singletons. Specimen: peripheral blood. This clonotype originated in a young man with acute or convalescent COVID-19. This sequence joins TRBV11-3 and TRBJ2-2; D call uncertain. CDR3 DNA sequence: TGTGCCAGCAGCGTCTATGCCGGGGAGCTGTTTTTT. This codes for CASSVYAGELFF.